This T cell receptor beta chain was identified in a study of tumor and adjacent non-tumor tissue in lung cancer (dated by TCRdb to 2016 to 2019). Some background on the complete study: Patients with adenocarcinoma (approximately twelve), squamous cell carcinoma (2) and small cell lung cancer (1) were included in the cohort. The study compared bulk TCRbeta repertoires from lung tumor tissue and matched distant non-tumor lung tissue of roughly 14 lung cancer patients. In total, sequencing yielded approximately 130,000,000 productive TCRbeta reads, which works out to an average of about 4.2 million reads per sample. Among the approximately 15 patients, ages ranged from about 31 to 85 years, about 10 were men and 5 were women, and disease was TNM stage I to III. For each patient, one tumor sample and one normal lung sample were taken, giving 25 to 30 paired specimens that underwent TCRbeta CDR3 sequencing. Results and caveats for the whole study, not just this receptor: Peripheral blood was not sequenced, so blood TCRbeta repertoires were not examined in the lung cancer patients of the study. Tumor tissue showed significantly greater TCR diversity (inverse Simpson) than normal lung tissue (about 400 vs 180, P = 0.0075, Mann-Whitney U test). TCR diversity was significantly higher in younger patients, and higher tumor TCR diversity was associated with shorter overall and disease-free survival. The top 100 clones made up a significantly larger cumulative share of the repertoire in normal lung than in tumor tissue. Neither the sequencing platform nor unique molecular identifiers are mentioned in the methods. Only 15 or so patients were included in the cohort, and the need for larger samples and more detailed clinical data was noted by the authors.

Of note for this clonotype: Its antigen is not yet known. Base qualities are not recorded, but no much larger clone differs from it by a single base.

RNA was extracted from bulk unsorted tissue and checked for quality with a NanoDrop ND-1000 and an Agilent 2100. All donors had newly diagnosed lung cancer, had not received prior chemotherapy, and were admitted for thoracic surgery in China between August and November 2014. Patients with previous radiotherapy or chemotherapy, or with another concurrent cancer, were excluded from the study. Pieces of surgical tissue measuring about 1-2.1 cm3 were kept in RNAlater solution and held at -80 degrees C until needed. The library was made by multiplex PCR. These reads were obtained on an Illumina HiSeq 2500. TCRbeta libraries were built by three rounds of nested PCR using primers (Table S4), following protocols modified from ARM-PCR. Before sequencing, PCR products of 200-500 bp were excised from the gel and purified with the QIAquick gel extraction kit. Under the source paper's analysis protocol: Trimmomatic was used to clean the reads, FLASH merged the cleaned reads into complete CDR3 sequences, and MiTCR assigned the sequences to V(D)J germline segments. VDJtools was used to compute clonal diversity as the inverse Simpson's index. Productive reads were defined as in-frame sequences without a premature stop codon. TCRdb applied fastp at Q25 and MiXCR to the public reads, then kept only in-frame beta chains. Rows matching on CDR3 protein sequence are summarized as one entry with the most common DNA and genes. The V and J calls come from TCRdb's annotation, not from the publication. The sample table lists fewer than 130,000 distinct CDR3 sequences, nearly 85% of them with a count of one. In total, the top ten clones hold 22% of the sample.

In the germline V gene, CDR1 corresponds to SGHAT and CDR2 to FQNNGV. The CDR3 runs 13 residues from the cysteine to the phenylalanine. Of the read, only the CDR3 DNA is kept; its 39 bases are in frame from base 1. Input material: lung tumor tissue. This clonotype originated in a man aged 65-85 years with non-small cell lung cancer. The sequence is built from TRBV11-2 and TRBJ2-3, with the D gene not clear enough to name. The CDR3 protein is CIMSGRSTDTQYF. The bases are TGTATCATGTCTGGTCGGAGCACAGATACGCAGTATTTT.